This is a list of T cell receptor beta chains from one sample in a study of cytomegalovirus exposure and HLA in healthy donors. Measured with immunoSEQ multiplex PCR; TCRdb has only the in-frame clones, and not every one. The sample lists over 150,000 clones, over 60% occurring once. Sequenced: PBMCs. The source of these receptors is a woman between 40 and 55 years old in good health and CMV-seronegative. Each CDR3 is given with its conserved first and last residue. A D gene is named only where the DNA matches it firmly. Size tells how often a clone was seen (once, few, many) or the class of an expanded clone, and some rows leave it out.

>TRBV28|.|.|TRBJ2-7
CASSTAGGSHEQYF
TGTGCCAGCAGTACGGCAGGGGGGTCCCACGAGCAGTACTTC
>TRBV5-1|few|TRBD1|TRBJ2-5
CASTSDRAEETQYF
TGCGCCAGCACTTCAGACAGGGCGGAAGAGACCCAGTACTTC
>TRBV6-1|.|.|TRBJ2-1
CATDRDHGGLKFF
TGTGCCACCGACCGGGACCACGGGGGACTTAAGTTCTTC
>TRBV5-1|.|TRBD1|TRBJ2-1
CASSLEGQGPNEQFF
TGCGCCAGCAGCTTGGAGGGACAGGGCCCCAATGAGCAGTTCTTC
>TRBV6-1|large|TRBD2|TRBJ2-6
CATGGGQSAQVLTF
TGTGCCACCGGGGGGGGACAATCAGCGCAAGTCCTGACTTTC
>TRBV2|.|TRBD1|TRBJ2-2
CASRSGQFTGELFF
TGTGCCAGCAGATCGGGACAGTTCACCGGGGAGCTGTTTTTT
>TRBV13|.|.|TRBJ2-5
CASSSALRETQYF
TGTGCCAGCAGCTCCGCTTTGAGGGAGACCCAGTACTTC
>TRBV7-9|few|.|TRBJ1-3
CASSLEDPQGGNTIYF
TGTGCCAGCAGCTTAGAGGACCCACAGGGAGGAAACACCATATATTTT
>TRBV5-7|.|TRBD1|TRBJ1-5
CASSLAIQGAKQPQHF
TGTGCCAGCAGCTTGGCCATCCAGGGGGCGAAACAGCCCCAGCATTTT
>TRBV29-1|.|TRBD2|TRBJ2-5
CSVEDLGAGGLETQYF
TGCAGCGTTGAAGATCTTGGAGCGGGGGGGCTAGAGACCCAGTACTTC
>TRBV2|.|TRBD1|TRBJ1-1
CASSEGQSNTEAFF
TGTGCCAGCAGTGAGGGACAGTCGAACACTGAAGCTTTCTTT
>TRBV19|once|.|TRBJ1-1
CATQGGGGTEAFF
TGTGCCACTCAAGGTGGCGGGGGCACTGAAGCTTTCTTT
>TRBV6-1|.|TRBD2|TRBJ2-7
CASSGPSGGGFAAEQYF
TGTGCCAGCAGTGGCCCTAGCGGGGGGGGATTTGCGGCCGAGCAGTACTTC
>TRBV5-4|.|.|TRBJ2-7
CASSLGPESSYEQYF
TGTGCCAGCAGCTTGGGGCCAGAAAGCTCCTACGAGCAGTACTTC